This passage covers 14 T cell receptor beta chains from one sample sequenced in a study of blood T cell repertoires in COVID-19. Repertoires were generated with immunoSEQ multiplex PCR, while TCRdb's copy carries only in-frame clones and drops some. The sample yields under 250,000 clones, 85% to 90% seen once. Specimen: PBMCs or T cells enriched from blood (not recorded which). These TCRs come from a woman aged 18 to 35 in a cohort exposed to, infected with or recovered from COVID-19 (not recorded which).

This rearrangement joins TRBV6-5 to TRBJ1-2, with no clear D. The V gene lost 9 bases and the J gene lost 8 bases, with 19 bases spanning the gap. This CDR3 is 13 amino acids long. Germline assignment: CDR1 MNHEY and CDR2 SVGAGI. The DNA of the CDR3 is TGTGCCAGTGCGACGGGCGGGGAGGGCGGCTACACCTTC. It specifies CASATGGEGGYTF.

This chain connects TRBV2 to TRBJ2-7; 10 bases are a match to TRBD2. CDR3 length equals 15 residues. The V gene's germline CDR1 is SNHLY and CDR2 FYNNEI. Trimming cost V 8 bases and J 3 bases; bases outside gene matches: 10. CDR3 DNA sequence: TGTGCCAGCTACTCCGGGACTAGCGAGAACTACGAGCAGTACTTC. Translation gives CASYSGTSENYEQYF.

V and J are TRBV9 and TRBJ1-3; 7 nucleotides align to TRBD1. Germline values: CDR1 SGDLS, CDR2 YYNGEE. Trimming removed 0 bases from V and 0 bases from J; junction bases left unmatched: 3. CDR3 length equals 16 residues. The chain's CDR3 is CASSVANRGSGNTIYF. The CDR3, as DNA: TGTGCCAGCAGCGTAGCAAACAGGGGCTCTGGAAACACCATATATTTT.

V is TRBV6-1 and J is TRBJ1-5; a weak D match, TRBD1 (5 bases). The CDR3 is 17 amino acids. The germline V gene encodes CDR1 MNHNS and CDR2 SASEGT. Trimming cost V 1 base and J 0 bases, with 13 bases left between them. The CDR3 DNA follows: TGTGCCAGCAGTGAAGGGAGGGCAGGGCCTAGCAATCAGCCCCAGCATTTT. This encodes CASSEGRAGPSNQPQHF.

The rearrangement joins TRBV19 to TRBJ2-7, with a possible D match to TRBD1 (6 bases). V lost 5 bases and J 3 bases, leaving 14 bases between the germline ends. The CDR3 length is 14 residues. Germline CDR1 reads LNHDA; CDR2 reads SQIVND (reference sequence). CDR3 loop: CASSSPRDNYEQYF. In DNA form, the CDR3 reads TGTGCCAGTAGTTCCCCCCGGGACAACTACGAGCAGTACTTC.

The V call is TRBV3-1 (or the pseudogene TRBV3-2), the J call TRBJ2-1; D is unclear. Trimming took off 1 base at V and 8 bases at J, with 9 bases between the two ends. Germline V gene lookup returns CDR1 LGHDT and CDR2 YNNKEL (reference sequence). The CDR3 has 13 residues. The CDR3 DNA sequence: TGTGCCAGCAGCCAAGGGCGGCTTGATGAGCAGTTCTTC. Translating gives CASSQGRLDEQFF.

The rearrangement uses TRBV6-5 and TRBJ1-1, with D perhaps matching TRBD1 (5 bases). V was clipped by 5 bases and J by 4 bases, with 11 bases between them. The CDR3 has 13 amino acids. CDR1 and CDR2 from the germline V gene are MNHEY and SVGAGI. CDR3 DNA sequence: TGTGCCAGCAGTCATCGGGGGTCCACTGAAGCTTTCTTT. Amino acid sequence: CASSHRGSTEAFF.

The CDR3, as DNA: TGTGCCAGCAGCCAACGGGACAGTCCCGGTTCACCCCTCCACTTT. It translates to CASSQRDSPGSPLHF. The chain combines TRBV9 with TRBJ1-6; 7 bases map to TRBD1. Germline V gene data show CDR1 as SGDLS and CDR2 as YYNGEE. This CDR3 contains 15 residues. Trimming at V came to 4 bases and at J to 9 bases, leaving 10 bases not matched to a gene.

This clone has a handful of counts. The CDR3 protein is CASSLKTSWSSYEQYF. CDR3 coding DNA: TGTGCCAGCTCCCTTAAGACTAGCTGGAGCTCCTACGAGCAGTACTTC. This sequence joins TRBV18 and TRBJ2-7; TRBD2 aligns across 7 bases. V dropped 6 bases and J dropped 0; count of bases not matched to a gene: 11. CDR3 length equals 16 residues. Germline V lookup: CDR1 KGHSH, CDR2 LQKENI.

This chain uses TRBV7-2 with TRBJ2-1, with 8 bases identical to TRBD2. Per germline, CDR1 SGHTA and CDR2 FQGNSA. V shed 5 bases, J shed 4 bases, and the junction held 10 bases outside the gene matches. This CDR3 is 16 amino acids long. CDR3 residues: CASSIWGAGAYNEQFF. Here the CDR3 DNA reads TGTGCCAGCAGCATTTGGGGAGCGGGAGCGTACAATGAGCAGTTCTTC.

This chain joins TRBV5-6 and TRBJ2-4, with D tentatively TRBD1 (6 bases). Germline V gives CDR1 SGHDT, CDR2 YYEEEE. The ends were cut back, 1 base at V and 4 bases at J, with 12 bases in the middle. The CDR3 runs to 15 residues. The CDR3 spells CASSLPGTTKNIQYF. CDR3 sequence (DNA): TGTGCCAGCAGCTTGCCCGGGACAACAAAAAACATTCAGTACTTC.

V gene TRBV9 combines with J gene TRBJ2-3; 9 bases agree with TRBD2. The junction had 5 bases not matched to a gene; V was cut back by 0 bases and J by 6 bases. CDR3 length: 15 residues. Germline V CDR1 and CDR2: SGDLS, YYNGEE. CDR3: CASSVVGGGADTQYF. The CDR3 DNA reads TGTGCCAGCAGCGTAGTTGGCGGGGGGGCGGATACGCAGTATTTT.

The CDR3 DNA reads as TGTGCCACCAGCAGAGGAACAACAGGGTCGACCACTGAAGCTTTCTTT. Encoded protein: CATSRGTTGSTTEAFF. V and J are TRBV15 and TRBJ1-1; D possibly corresponds to TRBD1 (6 bases). Germline CDR1 and CDR2: LNHNV and YYDKDF (reference sequence). V gave up 1 base and J gave up 4 bases, with 16 bases separating them. The CDR3 sequence is 16 residues long.

The CDR3 DNA follows: TGTGCCAGCTCACCCTCGGTGGGGCAGCTGAACACTGAAGCTTTCTTT. Translated, it gives CASSPSVGQLNTEAFF. The chain combines TRBV18 with TRBJ1-1; weak D call: TRBD1 (5 bases). Trimming shortened V by 3 bases and J by 0 bases, and 14 bases separated the two germline ends. Germline V gene sequence: CDR1 KGHSH, CDR2 LQKENI. There are 16 residues in the CDR3.